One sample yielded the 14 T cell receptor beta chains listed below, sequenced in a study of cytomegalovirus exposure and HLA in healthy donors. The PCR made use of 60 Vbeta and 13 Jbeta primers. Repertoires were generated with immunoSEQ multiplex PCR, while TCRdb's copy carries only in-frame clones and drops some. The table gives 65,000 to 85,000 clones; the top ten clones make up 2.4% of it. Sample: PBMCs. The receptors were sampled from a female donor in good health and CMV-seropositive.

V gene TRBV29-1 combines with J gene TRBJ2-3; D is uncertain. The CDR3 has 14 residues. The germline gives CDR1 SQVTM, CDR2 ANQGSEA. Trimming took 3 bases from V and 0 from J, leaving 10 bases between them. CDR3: CSVDNSGSTDTQYF. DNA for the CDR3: TGCAGCGTTGATAACAGTGGTAGCACAGATACGCAGTATTTT.

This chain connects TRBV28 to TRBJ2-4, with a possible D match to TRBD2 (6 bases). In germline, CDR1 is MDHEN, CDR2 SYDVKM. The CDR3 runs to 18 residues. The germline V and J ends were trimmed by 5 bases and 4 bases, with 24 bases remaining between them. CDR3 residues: CASSPRHGDSPGKNIQYF. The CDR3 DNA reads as TGTGCCAGCAGTCCACGACATGGGGACTCCCCGGGGAAAAACATTCAGTACTTC.

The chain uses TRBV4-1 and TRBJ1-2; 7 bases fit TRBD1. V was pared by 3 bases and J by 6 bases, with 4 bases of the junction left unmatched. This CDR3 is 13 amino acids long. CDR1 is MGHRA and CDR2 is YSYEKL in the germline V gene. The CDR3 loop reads CASSHLTGNGYTF. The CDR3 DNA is TGCGCCAGCAGCCACTTGACAGGGAATGGCTACACCTTC.

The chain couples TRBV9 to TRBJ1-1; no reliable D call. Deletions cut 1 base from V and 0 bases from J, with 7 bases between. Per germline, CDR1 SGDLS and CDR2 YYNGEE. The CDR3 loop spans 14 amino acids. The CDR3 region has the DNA TGTGCCAGCAGCGTATCACAGTTGAACACTGAAGCTTTCTTT. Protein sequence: CASSVSQLNTEAFF.

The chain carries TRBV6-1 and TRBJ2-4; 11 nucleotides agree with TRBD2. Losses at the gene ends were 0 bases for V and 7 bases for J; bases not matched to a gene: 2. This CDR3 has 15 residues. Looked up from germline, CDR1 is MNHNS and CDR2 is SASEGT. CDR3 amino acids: CASSEAWTSGNIQYF. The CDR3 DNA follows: TGTGCCAGCAGTGAAGCCTGGACTAGCGGGAACATTCAGTACTTC.

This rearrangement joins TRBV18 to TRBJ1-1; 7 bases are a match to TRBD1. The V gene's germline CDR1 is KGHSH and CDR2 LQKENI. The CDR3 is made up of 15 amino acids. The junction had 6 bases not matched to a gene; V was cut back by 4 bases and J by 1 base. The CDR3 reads CASSQQGQSNTEAFF. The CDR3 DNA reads TGTGCCAGCTCACAACAGGGACAGTCGAACACTGAAGCTTTCTTT. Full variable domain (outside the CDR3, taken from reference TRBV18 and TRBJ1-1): NAGVMQNPRHLVRRRGQEARLRCSPMKGHSHVYWYRQLPEEGLKFMVYLQKENIIDESGMPKERFSAEFPKEGPSILRIQQVVRGDSAAYFCASSQQGQSNTEAFFGQGTRLTVV.

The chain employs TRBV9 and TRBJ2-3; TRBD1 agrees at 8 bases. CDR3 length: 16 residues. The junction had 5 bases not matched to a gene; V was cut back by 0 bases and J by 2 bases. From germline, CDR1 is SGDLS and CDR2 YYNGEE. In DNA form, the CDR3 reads TGTGCCAGCAGCGTAGTGAGGACAGGGTTCACAGATACGCAGTATTTT. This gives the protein CASSVVRTGFTDTQYF. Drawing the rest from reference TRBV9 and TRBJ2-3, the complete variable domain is DSGVTQTPKHLITATGQRVTLRCSPRSGDLSVYWYQQSLDQGLQFLIQYYNGEERAKGNILERFSAQQFPDLHSELNLSSLELGDSALYFCASSVVRTGFTDTQYFGPGTRLTVL.

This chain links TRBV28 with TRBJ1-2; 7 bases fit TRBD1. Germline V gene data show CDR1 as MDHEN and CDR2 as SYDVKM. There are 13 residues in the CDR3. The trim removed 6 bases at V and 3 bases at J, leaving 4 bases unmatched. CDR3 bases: TGTGCCAGCAGGGCAGGGACAGACTATGGCTACACCTTC. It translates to CASRAGTDYGYTF.

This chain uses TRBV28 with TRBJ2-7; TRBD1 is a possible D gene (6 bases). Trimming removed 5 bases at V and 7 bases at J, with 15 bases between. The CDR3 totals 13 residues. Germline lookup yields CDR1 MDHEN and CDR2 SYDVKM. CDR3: CASSMTGPWEQYF. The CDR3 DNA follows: TGTGCCAGCAGTATGACAGGCCCCTGGGAGCAGTACTTC.

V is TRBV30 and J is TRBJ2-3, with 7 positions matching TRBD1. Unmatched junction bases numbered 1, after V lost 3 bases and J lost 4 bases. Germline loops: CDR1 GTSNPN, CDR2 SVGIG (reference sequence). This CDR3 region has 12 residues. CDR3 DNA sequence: TGTGCCTGGAGCACAGGGGCAGATACGCAGTATTTT. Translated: CAWSTGADTQYF.

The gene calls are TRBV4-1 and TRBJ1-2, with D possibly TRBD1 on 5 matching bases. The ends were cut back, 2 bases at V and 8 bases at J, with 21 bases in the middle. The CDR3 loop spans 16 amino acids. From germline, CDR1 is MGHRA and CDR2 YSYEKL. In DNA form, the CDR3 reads TGCGCCAGCAGCCAACCCGAACAATTAAAGACAGCCGGCTACACCTTC. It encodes CASSQPEQLKTAGYTF.

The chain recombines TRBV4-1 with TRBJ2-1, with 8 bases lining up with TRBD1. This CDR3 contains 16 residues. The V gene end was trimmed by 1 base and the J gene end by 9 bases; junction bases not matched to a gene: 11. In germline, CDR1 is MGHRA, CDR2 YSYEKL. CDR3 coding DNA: TGCGCCAGCAGCCAAGGAGTTGGGCAGGGGGCAGGTGAGCAGTTCTTC. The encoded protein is CASSQGVGQGAGEQFF.

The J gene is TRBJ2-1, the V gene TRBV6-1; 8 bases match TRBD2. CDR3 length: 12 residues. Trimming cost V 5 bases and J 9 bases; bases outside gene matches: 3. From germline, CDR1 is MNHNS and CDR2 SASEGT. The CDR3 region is CASSRTSIEQFF. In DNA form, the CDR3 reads TGTGCCAGCAGTCGGACTAGCATTGAGCAGTTCTTC.

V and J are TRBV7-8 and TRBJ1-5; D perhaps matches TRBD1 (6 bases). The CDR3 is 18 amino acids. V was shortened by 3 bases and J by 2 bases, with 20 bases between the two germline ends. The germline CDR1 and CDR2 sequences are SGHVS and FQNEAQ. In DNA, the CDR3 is TGTGCCAGCAGCTTTAGCGGACGGGGGGCCGGTGGCAATCAGCCCCAGCATTTT. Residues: CASSFSGRGAGGNQPQHF.